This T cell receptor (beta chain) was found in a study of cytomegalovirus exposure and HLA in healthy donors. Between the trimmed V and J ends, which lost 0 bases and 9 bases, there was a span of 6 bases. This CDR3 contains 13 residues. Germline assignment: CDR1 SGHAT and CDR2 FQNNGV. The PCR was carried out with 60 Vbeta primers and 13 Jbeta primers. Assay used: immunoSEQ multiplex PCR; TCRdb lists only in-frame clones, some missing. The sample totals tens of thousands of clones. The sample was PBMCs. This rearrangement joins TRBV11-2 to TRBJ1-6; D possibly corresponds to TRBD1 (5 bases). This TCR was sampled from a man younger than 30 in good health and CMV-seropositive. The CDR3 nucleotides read TGTGCCAGCAGCTTAGATAGGGGTTCACCCCTCCACTTT. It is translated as CASSLDRGSPLHF.